The T cell receptor beta chain under discussion was sequenced for a study of vaccination and CD4 T cells after COVID-19 (dated by TCRdb to between 2021 and 2024). Describing the broader study: Convalescent patients had a positive SARS-CoV-2 result on nasal swab PCR, and of these patients, nine had mild disease and one had severe disease. Post-vaccine blood samples were taken a median of about 77 days after the second vaccine dose, with a range of 14 to 241 days. Control cultures received a CEFX viral epitope pool as the positive control, an HIV-1 Nef peptide pool as the negative control, or no peptide. Post-COVID blood samples were collected from convalescent patients a median of about 92 days after diagnosis, with a range of about 35 to 180 days. The spike-specific CD4+ TCR repertoire was compared before and after mRNA vaccination in 10 to 11 COVID-19 convalescent patients and a handful of infection-naive healthy vaccine recipients. The convalescent cohort included six males and four females, with two Hispanic individuals, seven Caucasians, two Asians and one multiracial person. Participants received two doses of either the Pfizer-BioNTech BNT162b2 vaccine (n=8) or the Moderna mRNA-1273 vaccine (n=2). For stimulating the cultures, overlapping spike peptide pools were used, derived from SARS-CoV-2 as well as from the common cold coronaviruses HCoV-NL63, HCoV-OC43 and HCoV-229E.

The treatment or condition label here, explained by the study, means: roughly 10-day PBMC culture with coronavirus spike peptide pools or control peptides (ViraFEST assay). The study used the ViraFEST assay, which expanded antigen-specific T cells with peptide pools and then identified expanded clonotypes by TCR sequencing. The positive SARS-CoV-2 PCR tests of the convalescent patients were dated from March to December 2020, before the Alpha, Beta and Delta variants emerged in the United States. Around 2 million PBMCs per well were cultured in IMDM with roughly 5.5% human AB serum and 9 to 10 IU/ml IL-2, plus 10 ug/ml peptide pools. On days 3 and 7, half of the culture medium was replaced with fresh IL-2-containing medium. After roughly 11 days of culture, CD4+ T cells were isolated by negative selection with the EasySep CD4+ T cell isolation kit. PBMCs were separated from whole blood using Ficoll-Paque Plus gradient centrifugation and then either used fresh or cryopreserved at -140C. Each culture condition was generally run in triplicate wells.

What the study reported, not specific to this receptor: Of the vaccine-specific clones in convalescent patients, 304 of 307, or nearly all, reacted only to SARS-CoV-2 spike and did not cross-react with common cold coronaviruses. The median number of SARS-CoV-2-reactive clonotypes rose from under 25 after infection to approximately 41 after vaccination, but the change was not significant. Among convalescent patients, a median around 89% of the SARS-CoV-2-reactive clones seen after vaccination appeared only after vaccination, which suggests priming specific to the vaccine. Relatively few convalescent patients were included in the study, and early timepoints after natural infection were not analyzed.

From cysteine to phenylalanine, the CDR3 is 13 amino acids long. Of the read, only the CDR3 DNA is kept; its 39 bases are in frame from base 1. Between the V and J ends, shortened by 7 bases and 3 bases respectively, the junction contains 12 bases. In the germline V gene, CDR1 corresponds to SNHLY and CDR2 to FYNNEI. In this sample, this clonotype turned up a few times. What this receptor recognizes is not known. Base-call qualities are not available, and no considerably larger clone is one nucleotide away. The method was PCR. TCR sequencing of DNA from cultured CD4+ T cells used the Oncomine TCR Beta short-read assay at the Johns Hopkins FTIC core. Genomic DNA was extracted from the cultured CD4+ T cells with the QIAamp micro DNA kit. Oncomine TCR Beta libraries from cultured CD4+ T cells were pooled with unique dual indexes and sequenced on an Illumina iSeq 100. On the study's bioinformatics: Non-productive sequences were removed, and CDR3s that did not start with C, did not end with F or W, or were shorter than 7 amino acids were discarded. Antigen-specific clonotypes were identified using the MANAFEST web application through comparison of peptide-stimulated wells with reference and other culture wells. Positive clones required FDR below 0.05, an odds ratio above 5, and productive frequency above 0.1% in at least two of three replicate wells. Cross-reactive clonotypes were defined as significantly expanded in both SARS-CoV-2 spike wells and at least one common cold coronavirus spike condition. Similarity between CDR3 sequences was evaluated in R version 3.6.1 using Levenshtein distances (stringdist) and unrooted phylogenetic trees (ape). TCRdb trimmed public reads at Q25 via fastp, called clones via MiXCR and kept in-frame beta chains. Rows are combined by CDR3 protein, so each entry shows the most common genes and DNA. The V and J calls follow TCRdb's processing rather than the paper's. The sample yields more than 13,000 distinct CDR3 sequences; 20% to 25% were counted once. The top ten constitute over 15% of the sample.

This specimen consisted of CD4+ T cells from blood, cultured in vitro, obtained after SARS-CoV-2 vaccination. The chain uses TRBV2 and TRBJ1-1; no D segment can be confidently identified. This receptor was obtained from a human donor who had recovered from COVID-19. The CDR3 amino acid sequence is: CASNHFEDTEAFF. The DNA sequence follows: TGTGCCAGCAATCATTTTGAGGACACTGAAGCTTTCTTT.